The 20 T cell receptor beta chains given below trace back to one sample, sequenced in a study of cytomegalovirus exposure and HLA in healthy donors. The PCR employed 60 Vbeta primers together with 13 Jbeta primers. Using immunoSEQ multiplex PCR, the repertoire was profiled, and TCRdb retains in-frame clones only, with some absent. Its clone listing holds approximately 150,000 clones. The sample taken for sequencing was PBMCs. These receptors originate from a woman aged 40 to 50 in good health and CMV-seronegative.

The gene calls are TRBV28 and TRBJ1-5, with 10 bases identical to TRBD1. CDR3 length: 15 amino acids. The germline V gene encodes CDR1 MDHEN and CDR2 SYDVKM. After removal of 6 bases from V and 4 bases from J, the junction contained 6 bases not matched to a gene. CDR3 nucleotide sequence: TGTGCCAGCAGCGTTAGGACAGGGGGGAATCAGCCCCAGCATTTT. Its translation: CASSVRTGGNQPQHF.

The V gene is TRBV28, the J gene TRBJ1-3; weak D call: TRBD1 (5 bases). The CDR3 length is 16 residues. The V gene lost 6 bases and the J gene lost 8 bases, with 23 bases spanning the gap. Germline assignment: CDR1 MDHEN and CDR2 SYDVKM. CDR3 sequence (DNA): TGTGCCAGCAGCATCGGACCCGGGGGAAATAGGGACACCATATATTTT. The encoded protein is CASSIGPGGNRDTIYF.

The CDR3 sequence: CASSPRTAPNTEAFF. CDR3 DNA sequence: TGTGCCAGCTCACCACGGACAGCCCCGAACACTGAAGCTTTCTTT. This chain uses TRBV18 with TRBJ1-1, with D perhaps TRBD1 (6 bases). The germline V gene has CDR1 KGHSH and CDR2 LQKENI. This CDR3 is 15 amino acids long. V lost 1 base and J lost 1, with 10 bases in between.

V is TRBV5-6 and J is TRBJ2-5; weak D call: TRBD1 (5 bases). V was clipped by 0 bases and J by 5 bases, with 8 bases between them. This CDR3 has 13 residues. Germline CDR1 SGHDT, CDR2 YYEEEE. The CDR3 is CASSLGAGETQYF. The CDR3 DNA reads TGTGCCAGCAGCTTGGGGGCAGGGGAGACCCAGTACTTC.

The chain has TRBV5-1 and TRBJ2-3; possible D gene TRBD1, 7 bases. Germline assignment: CDR1 SGHRS and CDR2 YFSETQ. This CDR3 is built from 15 residues. Deletions cut 4 bases from V and 0 bases from J, with 12 bases between. The CDR3 loop is CASSPTGTSTDTQYF. CDR3 coding DNA: TGCGCCAGCAGCCCGACAGGGACTAGCACAGATACGCAGTATTTT.

The CDR3 region is CSVVDSMNTEAFF. DNA for the CDR3: TGCAGCGTTGTGGACAGTATGAACACTGAAGCTTTCTTT. The rearrangement joins TRBV29-1 to TRBJ1-1; weak D call: TRBD1 (6 bases). This CDR3 spans 13 amino acids. The germline V and J ends were trimmed by 4 bases and 0 bases, with 9 bases remaining between them. The germline V gene encodes CDR1 SQVTM and CDR2 ANQGSEA.

The chain combines TRBV19 with TRBJ1-4; 7 bases align to TRBD1. CDR3 size: 17 residues. With V trimmed by 6 bases and J by 5 bases, 15 bases remained unmatched. CDR1 LNHDA and CDR2 SQIVND come from the germline V gene (reference sequence). In DNA form, the CDR3 reads TGTGCCAGTAGGATTATAACCCAAGGGGGCGAAAATGAAAAACTGTTTTTT. Amino acids: CASRIITQGGENEKLFF.

The chain recombines TRBV5-8 with TRBJ2-7; 8 positions match TRBD1. V gave up 4 bases and J gave up 3 bases; unmatched junction bases: 6. The CDR3 extends over 14 amino acids. Germline V lookup: CDR1 SGHTS, CDR2 YDEGEE. CDR3 sequence: CASSSPTGDYEQYV. CDR3 nucleotides: TGTGCCAGCAGCAGCCCGACAGGGGACTACGAGCAGTACGTC.

V gene TRBV28 combines with J gene TRBJ1-2; TRBD1 aligns across 10 bases. Per the germline V gene, CDR1 is MDHEN and CDR2 is SYDVKM. The CDR3 sequence is 14 residues long. V shed 3 bases and J 5 bases; nucleotides not matched to a gene: 3. CDR3 protein: CASSFRDRGYGYTF. Written as DNA, the CDR3 is TGTGCCAGCAGTTTCCGGGACAGGGGATATGGCTACACCTTC.

The chain uses TRBV15 and TRBJ1-5; D possibly corresponds to TRBD1 (6 bases). CDR3 length: 14 residues. V was cut by 7 bases and J by 8 bases, with 18 bases left in between. The germline V gene has CDR1 LNHNV and CDR2 YYDKDF (reference sequence). This CDR3 reads CATTEDSEGKPQHF. The CDR3 bases are TGTGCCACCACCGAGGACAGCGAGGGCAAGCCCCAGCATTTT.

The chain uses TRBV7-9 and TRBJ1-4; tentatively, D is TRBD1 (5 bases). Germline V lookup: CDR1 SEHNR, CDR2 FQNEAQ (reference sequence). The CDR3 contains 12 residues. Trimming removed 4 bases at V and 13 bases at J, with 13 bases between. For the CDR3, the DNA is TGTGCCAGCAGCTCAGGGTCGTTCCTACTGTTTTTT. Protein product: CASSSGSFLLFF.

In nucleotides, the CDR3 is TGTGCCAGCAGCTTAGCGCAGGGTTATGGCTACACCTTC. It yields the protein CASSLAQGYGYTF. The chain recombines TRBV7-9 with TRBJ1-2; D may be TRBD1 (5 bases). The germline gives CDR1 SEHNR, CDR2 FQNEAQ (reference sequence). Trimming stripped 0 bases from V and 5 bases from J, with 7 bases between. CDR3 size: 13 residues. The full variable domain, in which reference TRBV7-9 and TRBJ1-2 provide the parts outside the CDR3, is DTGVSQNPRHKITKRGQNVTFRCDPISEHNRLYWYRQTLGQGPEFLTYFQNEAQLEKSRLLSDRFSAERPKGSFSTLEIQRTEQGDSAMYLCASSLAQGYGYTFGSGTRLTVV.

The V and J genes are TRBV2 and TRBJ2-3; 8 nucleotides line up with TRBD1. The CDR3 is 15 amino acids. Trimming cost V 6 bases and J 2 bases; bases outside gene matches: 7. Germline V gene data show CDR1 as SNHLY and CDR2 as FYNNEI. CDR3 sequence: CASRGTGASTDTQYF. CDR3 DNA: TGTGCCAGCAGAGGGACAGGAGCTTCCACAGATACGCAGTATTTT. The full variable domain, its missing parts supplied by reference TRBV2 and TRBJ2-3, is EPEVTQTPSHQVTQMGQEVILRCVPISNHLYFYWYRQILGQKVEFLVSFYNNEISEKSEIFDDQFSVERPDGSNFTLKIRSTKLEDSAMYFCASRGTGASTDTQYFGPGTRLTVL.

The gene calls are TRBV9 and TRBJ2-7; 9 nucleotides line up with TRBD2. With 4 bases clipped from V and 9 bases from J, the junction kept 8 bases outside the gene matches. The CDR3 has 13 amino acids. Germline V gene data show CDR1 as SGDLS and CDR2 as YYNGEE. CDR3 sequence: CASSPTWRGGQYF. As DNA, the CDR3 is TGTGCCAGCAGCCCCACCTGGCGGGGGGGGCAGTACTTC.

The V and J genes are TRBV25-1 and TRBJ1-1; D is possibly TRBD1 (6 bases). The V end was cut by 4 bases, the J end by 4 bases, with 16 bases between. Per germline, CDR1 MGHDK and CDR2 SYGVNS. The CDR3 has 15 residues. In DNA form, the CDR3 reads TGTGCCAGCAGTGCCTTGACAGGATGGGGCACTGAAGCTTTCTTT. This codes for CASSALTGWGTEAFF.

V is TRBV19 and J is TRBJ2-2; D perhaps matches TRBD1 (6 bases). This CDR3 is 12 amino acids long. Germline V CDR1 and CDR2: LNHDA, SQIVND (reference sequence). Trimming pared 9 bases from V and 7 bases from J, leaving 12 bases between. The chain's CDR3 is CASWQGIGELFF. The CDR3 bases are TGTGCCAGCTGGCAGGGGATCGGGGAGCTGTTTTTT.

The J gene is TRBJ2-7, the V gene TRBV2; D uncertain. CDR3 length equals 12 residues. Germline V gene sequence: CDR1 SNHLY, CDR2 FYNNEI. V lost 7 bases and J lost 7, with 14 bases in between. The chain's CDR3 is CASTLISREQYF. As DNA, the CDR3 is TGTGCCAGCACCTTGATTAGTCGGGAGCAGTACTTC.

The chain is built from TRBV6-6 and TRBJ1-2; perhaps TRBD1 as D (5 bases). The length of the CDR3 is 14 residues. From germline, CDR1 is MNHNY and CDR2 SVGAGI (reference sequence). The germline V and J ends were trimmed by 6 bases and 3 bases, with 14 bases remaining between them. This chain's CDR3 is CASSSREVDYGYTF. CDR3 bases: TGTGCCAGCAGCTCCAGGGAGGTCGACTATGGCTACACCTTC.

V and J are TRBV7-9 and TRBJ1-1, with 8 bases matching TRBD1. The CDR3 has 17 residues. With 5 bases clipped from V and 4 bases from J, the junction kept 15 bases outside the gene matches. The germline V gene encodes CDR1 SEHNR and CDR2 FQNEAQ (reference sequence). CDR3 in amino acids: CASSPGQGGELSTEAFF. The CDR3 region has the DNA TGTGCCAGCAGCCCCGGACAGGGAGGGGAGCTAAGCACTGAAGCTTTCTTT.

The chain combines TRBV19 with TRBJ2-7; D is perhaps TRBD2 (6 bases). Germline-derived CDR1 and CDR2 are LNHDA and SQIVND (reference sequence). V gave up 1 base and J gave up 0 bases, with 7 bases separating them. The CDR3 is made up of 14 amino acids. The chain's CDR3 is CASSIGGTSYEQYF. DNA of the CDR3: TGTGCCAGTAGTATAGGCGGGACCTCCTACGAGCAGTACTTC.